This T cell receptor beta chain was obtained from a study of shared clonotypes between healthy human individuals. At the level of the study: CD4 naive cells filled three plates per donor, CD4 memory three, CD8 naive two and CD8 memory one.

The naive CD8 population came from CD45RO-negative cells selected for CCR7, without terminally differentiated effector memory CD45RA+ cells. As processed by the authors: Owing to the provision of junction-only sequences devoid of quality scores by immunoSEQ, filtering differed. The table came from immunoSEQ multiplex PCR; TCRdb's copy has only in-frame clones and leaves some out. That table gives V, J and clone size, and the DNA gave D and trimming. The data show around 640,000 clones, around 96% seen once. The material sequenced was naive CD8+ T cells sorted from blood. This TCR came from a woman aged 25 to 39 in good health.

The CDR3 nucleotides are TGTGCCAGCAGTTCGGGACAGGGTAAGCAGTTCTTC. Its protein is CASSSGQGKQFF. V is TRBV27 and J is TRBJ2-1; 9 bases are a match to TRBD1. The germline V gene has CDR1 MNHEY and CDR2 SMNVEV (reference sequence). V trimming: 4 bases; J trimming: 11 bases; junction bases outside the gene matches: 3. CDR3 length: 12 amino acids.